Presented here are 3 T cell receptor beta chains from one specimen sequenced in a study of T cells in Graves' hyperthyroidism and ophthalmopathy (dated 2019 in TCRdb). Library prep was done by multiplex PCR. The reads were generated on an Illumina HiSeq 2000. Amplification of TCR beta CDR3 regions was carried out from RNA transcripts. The TCR CDR3 was subjected to a first round of RT-PCR using the HTBI primer set and the Qiagen OneStep RT-PCR kit. The public reads were run again by TCRdb, first through fastp at Q25 and then through MiXCR, and only productive beta chains were kept. Entries are consolidated by CDR3 protein sequence, retaining the most common genes and DNA. The sample table holds about 500,000 distinct CDR3 sequences, of which approximately 16% were seen once. Of the sample, about 31% falls within the top ten clones. The sequenced sample was blood. The receptors derive from a woman aged 25-40 years with Graves' ophthalmopathy.

This clonotype came up many times. The chain is built from TRBV20-1 and TRBJ1-1; 7 nucleotides agree with TRBD1. CDR3 length equals 15 residues. Germline V CDR1 and CDR2: DFQATT, SNEGSKA (reference sequence). With V trimmed by 6 bases and J by 1 base, 11 bases remained unmatched. The CDR3 loop reads CSAPPGGIRNTEAFF. CDR3 DNA sequence: TGCAGTGCGCCTCCAGGGGGTATAAGGAACACTGAAGCTTTCTTT.

In this sample, this clonotype turned up a few times. The V gene is TRBV29-1, the J gene TRBJ2-1, with 12 bases lining up with TRBD2. Germline V gene lookup returns CDR1 SQVTM and CDR2 ANQGSEA. The CDR3 contains 15 residues. J lost 4 bases, V lost 6 bases, and 7 bases had no gene match. The CDR3: CSVLGLAGTYNEQFF. In nucleotides, the CDR3 is TGCAGCGTACTCGGACTAGCGGGGACGTACAATGAGCAGTTCTTC.

This clonotype was found a few times. The genes are TRBV4-1 and TRBJ1-1, with D unclear. With 1 base removed from V and 3 bases from J, the gap between germline ends came to 12 bases. Germline lookup yields CDR1 MGHRA and CDR2 YSYEKL. The CDR3 runs 15 residues. CDR3 in DNA: TGCGCCAGCAGCCAAGTGCCTAGGGAAGACACTGAAGCTTTCTTT. This encodes CASSQVPREDTEAFF.